This T cell receptor (beta chain) emerged from a study of cytomegalovirus exposure and HLA in healthy donors. Study summary: Earlier, almost 120 million unique TCR beta sequences were recovered from approximately 180 million T cells by an analysis.

Trimming removed 1 base at V and 0 bases at J, with 10 bases between. The germline V gene has CDR1 MNHNS and CDR2 SASEGT. The CDR3 contains 17 residues. The study, taken as a whole, reports: Most subjects had HLA-A and HLA-B alleles reportedly predicted accurately by TCR beta sequences. Researchers catalogued under 200 TCR beta chains as cytomegalovirus-associated. Upon later analysis, TCR association rates were observed to vary by HLA locus, being highest for DRB1 and lowest for HLA-C.

Both 60 Vbeta primers and 13 Jbeta primers went into the PCR. Clones were sequenced by immunoSEQ multiplex PCR, and TCRdb holds only the in-frame ones, with some missing. This table holds about 93,000 clones, around 78% found once. On this clone itself: Antigen specificity is unknown.

The J gene is TRBJ1-6, the V gene TRBV6-1, with D tentatively TRBD1 (5 bases). The receptor comes from a man under 40 in good health and CMV-seronegative. The sequenced material came from PBMCs. The CDR3 coding sequence is TGTGCCAGCAGTGAAGTGGGGGGGAGCTCCTATAATTCACCCCTCCACTTT. Translating it yields CASSEVGGSSYNSPLHF.